This T cell receptor beta chain came from a study of breast tumors, draining lymph nodes, adjacent tissues. General study points: Tumors had less TCR diversity than lymph nodes, more than nontumor tissue.

V dropped 7 bases and J dropped 7 bases, with 13 bases sitting between them. CDR3 size: 13 residues. This clonotype was observed many times. Its antigen remains unknown. Axillary draining lymph nodes of breast cancer patients supplied the node samples. One entry per CDR3 protein, called by TCRdb with MiXCR from the multiplex PCR reads. The sample contains approximately 130,000 distinct CDR3 sequences, about 20% of which appear only once. This clonotype originated in a female donor with breast cancer. Some clones in this sample may be carry-over from other donors' samples. The sequenced sample consisted of axillary lymph node tissue. V gene TRBV12-3 or TRBV12-4 combines with J gene TRBJ2-2; tentative D call: TRBD2 (6 bases). The CDR3 sequence: CASIGRGGGELFF. The DNA of the CDR3 is TGTGCCAGCATTGGGCGGGGTGGCGGGGAGCTGTTTTTT.